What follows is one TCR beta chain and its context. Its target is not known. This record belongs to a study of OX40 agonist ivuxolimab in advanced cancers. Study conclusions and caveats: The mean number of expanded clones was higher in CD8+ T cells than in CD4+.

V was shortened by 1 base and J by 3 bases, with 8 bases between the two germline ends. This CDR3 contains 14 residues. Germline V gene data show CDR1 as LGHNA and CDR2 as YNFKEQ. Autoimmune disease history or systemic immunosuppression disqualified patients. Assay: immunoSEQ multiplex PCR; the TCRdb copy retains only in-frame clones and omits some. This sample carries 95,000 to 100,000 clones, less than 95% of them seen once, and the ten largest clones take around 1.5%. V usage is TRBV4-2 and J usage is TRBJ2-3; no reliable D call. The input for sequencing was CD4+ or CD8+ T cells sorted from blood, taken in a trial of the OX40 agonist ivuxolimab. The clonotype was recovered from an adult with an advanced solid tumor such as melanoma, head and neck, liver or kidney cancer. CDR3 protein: CASSQVQTTDTQYF. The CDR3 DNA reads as TGTGCCAGCAGCCAAGTGCAAACTACAGATACGCAGTATTTT.